The 17 T cell receptor beta chains in this list originate from one sample, sequenced in a study of control samples from healthy donors and cancer patients. Sequencing was performed with immunoSEQ multiplex PCR; in TCRdb, only in-frame clones are kept and a portion is missing. Of about 130,000 clones in the sample, approximately 94% were seen once. Sequenced sample: PBMCs. The receptors were gathered from a man in his forties or fifties with head and neck cancer.

This chain uses TRBV28 with TRBJ2-3, with 12 positions matching TRBD2. Germline V gene sequence: CDR1 MDHEN, CDR2 SYDVKM. With V trimmed by 1 base and J by 7 bases, 9 bases remained unmatched. This CDR3 has 17 amino acids. This chain's CDR3 is CASSLSLGLAGSYTQYF. CDR3 DNA sequence: TGTGCCAGCAGTTTATCCTTAGGACTAGCGGGGTCTTATACGCAGTATTTT.

This chain links TRBV7-6 with TRBJ2-1, with TRBD2 identical over 11 bases. Germline CDR1 is SGHVS and CDR2 is FNYEAQ. With V trimmed by 3 bases and J by 5 bases, 9 bases remained unmatched. This CDR3 spans 17 amino acids. This chain's CDR3 is CASSFSSSGGVNNEQFF. In DNA, the CDR3 is TGTGCCAGCAGCTTCTCCAGTAGCGGGGGGGTCAACAATGAGCAGTTCTTC.

This chain joins TRBV11-1 and TRBJ2-4; D unresolved. Germline-derived CDR1 and CDR2 are SGHAT and FQDESV (reference sequence). V was clipped by 3 bases and J by 0 bases, with 9 bases between them. The CDR3 runs 15 residues. CDR3: CASSLSTLAKNIQYF. The CDR3 DNA sequence: TGTGCCAGCAGCTTGTCGACATTAGCCAAAAACATTCAGTACTTC.

V and J are TRBV19 and TRBJ1-6; D is perhaps TRBD1 (5 bases). Germline CDR1 reads LNHDA; CDR2 reads SQIVND (reference sequence). Trimming took 1 base from V and 6 from J, leaving 7 bases between them. The CDR3 spans 14 residues. This CDR3 reads CASSIAGVNSPLHF. Here the CDR3 DNA reads TGTGCCAGTAGTATAGCGGGGGTTAATTCACCCCTCCACTTT.

The chain combines TRBV12-3 or TRBV12-4 with TRBJ1-1; D gene unclear. This CDR3 has 13 residues. Trimming removed 3 bases at V and 8 bases at J, with 13 bases between. CDR3 protein: CASSFGQVREAFF. The CDR3, as DNA: TGTGCCAGCAGTTTCGGGCAGGTGAGAGAAGCTTTCTTT.

The chain uses TRBV2 and TRBJ2-1; D gene uncertain. The V end lost 5 bases, the J end lost 6 bases, and 8 bases lay between the germline ends. The CDR3 covers 12 residues. Germline-derived CDR1 and CDR2 are SNHLY and FYNNEI. For the CDR3, the DNA is TGTGCCAGCAGTAGGCAGACCAATGAGCAGTTCTTC. Encoded protein: CASSRQTNEQFF.

In this sample, this clone turned up a few times. The chain is built from TRBV3-1 (or the pseudogene TRBV3-2) and TRBJ1-3; D call uncertain. The CDR3 extends over 13 amino acids. V shed 3 bases and J shed 4 bases, with 7 bases lying between them. CDR1 is LGHDT, CDR2 YNNKEL, per germline (reference sequence). CDR3 nucleotides: TGTGCCAGCAGCCATTTGGGCGGAAACACCATATATTTT. It encodes CASSHLGGNTIYF.

The chain combines TRBV10-1 with TRBJ1-5, with a possible D match to TRBD1 (6 bases). This CDR3 has 17 residues. V was clipped by 1 base and J by 0 bases, with 13 bases between them. Germline-derived CDR1 and CDR2 are WNHNN and SYGVQD (reference sequence). The chain's CDR3 is CASSECPRGYSNQPQHF. CDR3 in DNA: TGCGCCAGCAGTGAGTGTCCCAGGGGCTATAGCAATCAGCCCCAGCATTTT.

The gene calls are TRBV6-5 and TRBJ2-7; TRBD2 agrees at 10 bases. This CDR3 is 15 amino acids long. V was pared by 5 bases and J by 3 bases, with 7 bases of the junction left unmatched. From germline, CDR1 is MNHEY and CDR2 SVGAGI. CDR3 in DNA: TGTGCCAGCAGTCCGGAGCGGGGGGGATTCTACGAGCAGTACTTC. The encoded protein is CASSPERGGFYEQYF.

The CDR3 spells CASSFRQGDPRNSPLHF. The CDR3 DNA is TGTGCCAGCAGCTTTCGACAGGGGGATCCCCGAAATTCACCCCTCCACTTT. This sequence joins TRBV7-9 and TRBJ1-6; 9 bases are shared with TRBD1. This CDR3 spans 17 amino acids. Per germline, CDR1 SEHNR and CDR2 FQNEAQ (reference sequence). V was clipped by 3 bases and J by 7 bases; unmatched bases: 10.

The V and J genes are TRBV28 and TRBJ1-5; D is uncertain. Germline V lookup: CDR1 MDHEN, CDR2 SYDVKM. The CDR3 is 14 residues long. The germline V and J ends were trimmed by 6 bases and 0 bases, with 9 bases remaining between them. The CDR3 DNA follows: TGTGCCAGCAGAGTTTTTTATAGCAATCAGCCCCAGCATTTT. Its translation: CASRVFYSNQPQHF.

V and J are TRBV29-1 and TRBJ2-1, with TRBD1 matching 9 bases. The V gene end was trimmed by 4 bases and the J gene end by 6 bases; junction bases not matched to a gene: 13. This CDR3 region has 16 residues. CDR1 SQVTM and CDR2 ANQGSEA come from the germline V gene. DNA for the CDR3: TGCAGCGTTGGGGGGGGATGGGACAGGGCCTTCAATGAGCAGTTCTTC. Protein product: CSVGGGWDRAFNEQFF.

The CDR3 spells CANAPDNSGNTIYF. The CDR3 DNA is TGTGCCAACGCGCCGGACAACTCTGGAAACACCATATATTTT. The rearrangement uses TRBV18 and TRBJ1-3, with D possibly being TRBD1 (5 bases). Trimming took 10 bases from V and 0 from J, leaving 13 bases between them. The germline V gene encodes CDR1 KGHSH and CDR2 LQKENI. This CDR3 is built from 14 residues.

The CDR3 nucleotides are TGTGCCAGCTCACCGAAGGGACTAGCGGGGGGGAATGAGCAGTTCTTC. Its translation is CASSPKGLAGGNEQFF. The chain joins TRBV18 to TRBJ2-1; TRBD2 matches 16 bases. This CDR3 has 16 residues. Germline CDR1 is KGHSH and CDR2 is LQKENI. V was pared by 3 bases and J by 7 bases, with 3 bases of the junction left unmatched.

In DNA form, the CDR3 reads TGCGCCAGCACCCGGGGGGAGGGGGCGAACACTGAAGCTTTCTTT. Amino acid sequence: CASTRGEGANTEAFF. The V gene is TRBV4-1, the J gene TRBJ1-1; 7 bases align to TRBD1. This CDR3 has 15 amino acids. V lost 7 bases to trimming and J lost 1 base; unmatched junction nucleotides: 9. CDR1 and CDR2 from the germline V gene are MGHRA and YSYEKL.

This clone was recorded a few times. The J gene is TRBJ1-2, the V gene TRBV5-8; D call uncertain. The V gene's germline CDR1 is SGHTS and CDR2 YDEGEE. CDR3 length: 14 amino acids. The ends were cut back, 0 bases at V and 5 bases at J, with 11 bases in the middle. The chain's CDR3 is CASSLGSLGYGYTF. CDR3 in DNA: TGTGCCAGCAGCTTGGGGTCATTGGGATATGGCTACACCTTC.

This clone was seen once. In DNA form, the CDR3 reads TGTGCCAGCAGCTTCATGGCAGGGAAGAGCCCAGATACGCAGTATTTT. Amino acids: CASSFMAGKSPDTQYF. The chain uses TRBV7-2 and TRBJ2-3; maybe TRBD1 (5 bases). The CDR3 has 16 residues. Trimming removed 3 bases at V and 4 bases at J, with 17 bases between. The germline V gene encodes CDR1 SGHTA and CDR2 FQGNSA.